Listed below are T cell receptor beta chains from one sample, sequenced in a study of shared clonotypes between healthy human individuals. The data were produced by immunoSEQ multiplex PCR, yet TCRdb's version contains in-frame clones alone and is incomplete. The repertoire consists of about 680,000 clones, with 60% to 80% occurring once and the leading ten covering approximately 1.8%. The specimen was memory CD4+ T cells sorted from blood. Receptor source: a woman aged 25 to 39 in good health. Both conserved end residues are part of each CDR3. D genes are given only for firm matches. Expanded clones are given a class, and other clones once, few, many or no size at all.

V	D	J	size	DNA	CDR3
TRBV30	NA	TRBJ2-3	many	TGTGCCTGGAGTGTGGATACGCAGTATTTT	CAWSVDTQYF
TRBV6-5	TRBD2	TRBJ2-2	NA	TGTGCCAGCAGTTACTTAGCGGGAGGAGGGGCCGGGGAGCTGTTTTTT	CASSYLAGGGAGELFF
TRBV15	NA	TRBJ2-7	NA	TGTGCCACCAGCGGAAGGACAGCAAACCGTTACGAGCAGTACTTC	CATSGRTANRYEQYF
TRBV9	NA	TRBJ2-3	few	TGTGCCAGCGGTAGCTTGGGTACGCAGTATTTT	CASGSLGTQYF
TRBV11-2	NA	TRBJ1-6	NA	TGTGCCAGCAGCTCCCCGGCTTCACCCCTCCACTTT	CASSSPASPLHF
TRBV27	TRBD1	TRBJ1-4	NA	TGTGCCAGCAGTTTTACCCAGGGGGCGAAGGAAAAACTGTTTTTT	CASSFTQGAKEKLFF
TRBV5-6	NA	TRBJ2-7	NA	TGTGCCAGCAGCTTTCGTAGAACCGGGGGCGAGCAGTACTTC	CASSFRRTGGEQYF
TRBV7-8	NA	TRBJ1-5	few	TGTGCCAGCAGCTTAATCAGCCAGTCCCAGCATTTT	CASSLISQSQHF
TRBV5-1	TRBD2	TRBJ2-6	NA	TGCGCCAGCAGCTTGGATGGAATGGCCGGGGGGGCGCTAGGGGCCAACGTCCTGACTTTC	CASSLDGMAGGALGANVLTF
TRBV10-3	TRBD1	TRBJ2-3	NA	TGTGCCATCAGTAAGGACAGGGGGTTAGATACGCAGTATTTT	CAISKDRGLDTQYF
TRBV5-1	NA	TRBJ2-2	many	TGCGCCAGCAGCTTGGAGGGAATCGGCGGGGAGCTGTTTTTT	CASSLEGIGGELFF
TRBV7-9	NA	TRBJ1-1	NA	TGTGCCAGCAGTTCTCAAGGACTTGAAGCTTTCTTT	CASSSQGLEAFF
TRBV5-1	TRBD1	TRBJ2-3	NA	TGCGCCAGCAGCGACACCGGGACAGTACTCCACTACACAGATACGCAGTATTTT	CASSDTGTVLHYTDTQYF
TRBV7-6	TRBD1	TRBJ1-1	NA	TGTGCCAGCAGCACGGGACAGGGAGGTACTGAAGCTTTCTTT	CASSTGQGGTEAFF
TRBV27	NA	TRBJ2-6	NA	TGTGCCACCCGGAAGGGTGGGGCCAACGTCCTGACTTTC	CATRKGGANVLTF
TRBV28	NA	TRBJ2-2	NA	TGTGCCAGTGTACGAGGGCTCGACACCGGGGAGCTGTTTTTT	CASVRGLDTGELFF
TRBV7-9	NA	TRBJ1-1	NA	TGTGCCAGCCGCCCCGGGGCCTTGGGGACCACTGAAGCTTTCTTT	CASRPGALGTTEAFF
TRBV7-9	NA	TRBJ1-4	NA	TGTGCCAGCAGCTTGGGGGGCTCTAATGAAAAACTGTTTTTT	CASSLGGSNEKLFF
TRBV29-1	TRBD1	TRBJ1-2	NA	TGCAGCGTCCGATCCGTGCACAGGGGGATTCAAGGCTACACCTTC	CSVRSVHRGIQGYTF
TRBV6-5	NA	TRBJ1-5	few	TGTGCCCCCCCGCCCCAGCATTTT	CAPPPQHF
TRBV7-9	NA	TRBJ2-7	NA	TGTGCCAGCAGCTTATTGGGCAGCTCCTACGAGCAGTACTTC	CASSLLGSSYEQYF
TRBV30	NA	TRBJ2-7	few	TGTGCCTGGAGTCCAAGCTCCTACGAGCAGTACTTC	CAWSPSSYEQYF
TRBV6-1	TRBD2	TRBJ2-1	once	TGTGCCAGCAGTGTGGAAGCGGGATTGACTGGTGAGCAGTTCTTC	CASSVEAGLTGEQFF
TRBV7-9	TRBD1	TRBJ1-2	NA	TGTGCCAGCAGCAGGGGACAGAGTGGGGGCCGCCATGGCTACACCTTC	CASSRGQSGGRHGYTF
TRBV14	TRBD2	TRBJ2-7	NA	TGTGCCAGCAGCCAAAGCGGGACTAGCTATCGGGGAATCTACGAGCAGTACTTC	CASSQSGTSYRGIYEQYF
TRBV20-1	NA	TRBJ2-7	NA	TGCAGTGCTAAAGAACAATCCGAGCAGTACTTC	CSAKEQSEQYF
TRBV29-1	TRBD1	TRBJ2-7	once	TGCAGCGTTCTGACAGGGGGCTACGAGCAGTACTTC	CSVLTGGYEQYF
TRBV7-2	TRBD1	TRBJ2-7	NA	TGTGCCAGCAGCTTAGGGACAGGGTACGAGCAGTACTTC	CASSLGTGYEQYF
TRBV27	NA	TRBJ1-5	NA	TGTGCCAGCAGTTTTCGCAATCAGCCCCAGCATTTT	CASSFRNQPQHF
TRBV7-6	TRBD2	TRBJ2-3	NA	TGTGCCAGCAGCTTACCCCAAAGCCGGGGGGGGCTAAGCACAGATACGCAGTATTTT	CASSLPQSRGGLSTDTQYF
TRBV29-1	TRBD2	TRBJ2-7	NA	TGCAGCGTTGTGCCGGGAGGGCTGCATCGGGAGCAGTACTTC	CSVVPGGLHREQYF
TRBV2	NA	TRBJ2-7	NA	TGTGCCAGCCAGGGGGTGGCAGGGACTTACGAGCAGTACTTC	CASQGVAGTYEQYF
TRBV25-1	TRBD1	TRBJ2-7	NA	TGTGCCAGCAGTGCCCTGGACAGGGATAATCGCGAGCAGTACTTC	CASSALDRDNREQYF
TRBV4-1	TRBD1	TRBJ2-3	NA	TGCGCCAGCAGAATGACAGGGAGCACAGATACGCAGTATTTT	CASRMTGSTDTQYF
TRBV5-1	TRBD2	TRBJ2-7	many	TGCGCCAGCCAAGGGACTAGCGGGCTCTACGAGCAGTACTTC	CASQGTSGLYEQYF
TRBV6-6	NA	TRBJ1-5	NA	TGTGCCAGCACTCTCACGGGGCAGCCCCAGCATTTT	CASTLTGQPQHF
TRBV18	NA	TRBJ1-5	NA	TGTGCCAGCTCAGAACAGGATAGCAATCAGCCCCAGCATTTT	CASSEQDSNQPQHF
TRBV19	TRBD1	TRBJ1-2	NA	TGTGCCAGTACCGGGACAGGGGGGGATGGCTACACCTTC	CASTGTGGDGYTF
TRBV29-1	NA	TRBJ2-7	NA	TGCAGCGTTGGAGGCGCGGGAATCGAGCAGTACTTC	CSVGGAGIEQYF
TRBV28	NA	TRBJ1-3	NA	TGTGCCAGCAGCCTGACGAGGGGAAACACCATATATTTT	CASSLTRGNTIYF
TRBV7-3	TRBD1	TRBJ2-1	NA	TGTGCCAGCAGCTCCGGGACAGGATACAATGAGCAGTTCTTC	CASSSGTGYNEQFF
TRBV28	NA	TRBJ1-4	NA	TGTGCCAGCGGAGGCGGACGGAATAATGAAAAACTGTTTTTT	CASGGGRNNEKLFF
TRBV6-5	TRBD1	TRBJ2-7	many	TGTGCCACCTACGCCGGGACAGGGACGTACTTC	CATYAGTGTYF
TRBV19	NA	TRBJ1-4	NA	TGTGCCAGTGGTGACATAGGAGTGCGAAAACTGTTTTTT	CASGDIGVRKLFF
TRBV28	NA	TRBJ1-4	NA	TGTGCCAGCCTTGAGAACAGAGCTAATGAAAAACTGTTTTTT	CASLENRANEKLFF
TRBV7-8	NA	TRBJ2-7	NA	TGTGCCAGCAGCTCCCACAGGCATGGGATGACCTACGAGCAGTACTTC	CASSSHRHGMTYEQYF
TRBV27	TRBD2	TRBJ2-1	NA	TGTGCCAGCACCCAGCTAGCGGGGAATGAGCAGTTCTTC	CASTQLAGNEQFF
TRBV7-9	TRBD1	TRBJ1-3	NA	TGTGCCAGCAGCCTAGGACAGGGAGGTTTCTCTGGAAACACCATATATTTT	CASSLGQGGFSGNTIYF
TRBV6-1	TRBD1	TRBJ2-5	NA	TGTGCCAGCAGCACCGGGACAGGGACCCAGTACTTC	CASSTGTGTQYF
TRBV27	NA	TRBJ1-3	NA	TGTGCCAGCAGTTTAAGAGGGGCCTCTGGAAACACCATATATTTT	CASSLRGASGNTIYF
TRBV19	TRBD1	TRBJ1-2	NA	TGTGCCAGTAGTAACGGACAGGGGAGCTATGGCTACACCTTC	CASSNGQGSYGYTF
TRBV4-2	TRBD2	TRBJ2-2	NA	TGTGCCAGCAGAGTTGCTAGCGGGAGGTACACCGGGGAGCTGTTTTTT	CASRVASGRYTGELFF
TRBV29-1	NA	TRBJ2-5	few	TGCAGCGTTGGCCCGGGAAAAGAGACCCAGTACTTC	CSVGPGKETQYF
TRBV27	NA	TRBJ2-5	NA	TGTGCCAGCAGTTTGGACTGGGCAAGGGAGACCCAGTACTTC	CASSLDWARETQYF
TRBV7-2	NA	TRBJ2-5	NA	TGTGCCAGCAGCCCCAGCATGGAGCGGACCCAGTACTTC	CASSPSMERTQYF
TRBV18	NA	TRBJ1-5	NA	TGTGCCAGCTCACCAGGGGTAGATCAGCCCCAGCATTTT	CASSPGVDQPQHF
TRBV29-1	NA	TRBJ1-2	NA	TGCAGCGTTCGGGCGGCTTATGGCTACACCTTC	CSVRAAYGYTF